Following are 8 T cell receptor beta chains from one sample sequenced in a study of vaccination and CD4 T cells after COVID-19. Sequenced with the Oncomine TCR Beta short-read assay was DNA taken from cultured CD4+ T cells. From the PCR reads, TCRdb called clonotypes with MiXCR, one entry per CDR3 protein. This table holds roughly 13,000 distinct CDR3 sequences, about 50% found once. Described treatment: approximately nine-day PBMC culture with coronavirus spike peptide pools or control peptides (ViraFEST assay). These receptors have no known antigen. The sequenced sample consisted of CD4+ T cells from blood, cultured in vitro. The receptors here all came from a human donor who had recovered from COVID-19.

The chain links TRBV6-1 to TRBJ2-5; D call uncertain. Trimming took 7 bases from V and 0 from J, leaving 3 bases between them. The CDR3 has 11 residues. Germline assignment: CDR1 MNHNS and CDR2 SASEGT. Here the CDR3 reads CASTNQETQYF. For the CDR3, the DNA is TGTGCCAGCACCAACCAAGAGACCCAGTACTTC.

This chain joins TRBV20-1 and TRBJ1-6; D might be TRBD1 (6 bases). The CDR3 length is 14 residues. Trimming cost V 5 bases and J 0 bases, with 8 bases left between them. Looked up from germline, CDR1 is DFQATT and CDR2 is SNEGSKA (reference sequence). CDR3 bases: TGCAGTGCTGACAGGAGCTCCTATAATTCACCCCTCCACTTT. Translated: CSADRSSYNSPLHF.

This clonotype showed up just a few times. The chain is built from TRBV12-3 or TRBV12-4 and TRBJ2-7, with 9 nucleotides matching TRBD1. The CDR3 has 16 amino acids. With 2 bases clipped from V and 5 bases from J, the junction kept 10 bases outside the gene matches. The CDR3 DNA reads as TGTGCCAGCAGTTTACCGTCCGGGACAGGGTTCGACGAGCAGTACTTC. Amino acids: CASSLPSGTGFDEQYF.

V gene TRBV20-1 combines with J gene TRBJ2-1; 7 bases align to TRBD2. This CDR3 is built from 15 residues. Germline V CDR1 and CDR2: DFQATT, SNEGSKA (reference sequence). Losses at the gene ends were 5 bases for V and 5 bases for J; bases not matched to a gene: 12. This CDR3 reads CSALAPSGADNEQFF. CDR3 DNA: TGCAGTGCTCTTGCCCCTAGCGGAGCTGACAATGAGCAGTTCTTC.

V usage is TRBV20-1 and J usage is TRBJ1-2; 7 nucleotides agree with TRBD1. Germline V gives CDR1 DFQATT, CDR2 SNEGSKA (reference sequence). The CDR3 is made up of 12 amino acids. Trimming took 5 bases from V and 0 from J; bases not matched to a gene: 0. The CDR3 is CSAGQANYGYTF. CDR3 bases: TGCAGTGCTGGACAGGCTAACTATGGCTACACCTTC.

The rearrangement links TRBV7-2 to TRBJ2-3; D is possibly TRBD1 (5 bases). The CDR3 is 12 amino acids. V was cut by 5 bases and J by 5 bases, with 8 bases left in between. The germline gives CDR1 SGHTA, CDR2 FQGNSA. CDR3 amino acids: CASSPQGDTQYF. The CDR3 DNA is TGTGCCAGCAGCCCCCAGGGAGATACGCAGTATTTT.

The chain uses TRBV7-9 and TRBJ2-3; D possibly corresponds to TRBD2 (5 bases). From germline, CDR1 is SEHNR and CDR2 FQNEAQ (reference sequence). This CDR3 spans 15 amino acids. Trimming removed 1 base at V and 0 bases at J, with 8 bases between. CDR3 coding DNA: TGTGCCAGCAGCTTAGTCCGGGGAAGCACAGATACGCAGTATTTT. This encodes CASSLVRGSTDTQYF.

This clonotype appeared a few times. The rearrangement joins TRBV30 to TRBJ1-1; a possible D gene is TRBD1 (5 bases). From germline, CDR1 is GTSNPN and CDR2 SVGIG (reference sequence). Trimming left V 5 bases short and J 4 bases short, with 8 bases between. The length of the CDR3 is 11 residues. The CDR3 spells CAWGGSTEAFF. The CDR3 coding sequence is TGTGCCTGGGGGGGATCCACTGAAGCTTTCTTT.